A selection of T cell receptor beta chains follows, all from one sample in a study of blood T cells in healthy people across ages. MiXCR was run by TCRdb on the 5' RACE reads, yielding one entry per CDR3 protein. The sample has 1.5 million or so distinct CDR3 sequences; less than 45% are singletons. Material for sequencing was blood. The source of these receptors is a woman aged 18-35 years in good health. The CDR3 runs from the conserved cysteine through the conserved F or W. Each record gives: D gene, J gene, V gene, clone size, CDR3 protein, CDR3 DNA. The D gene is left open where the match is weak. Size tells how often a clone was seen (once, few, many) or the class of an expanded clone, and some rows leave it out.

TRBD2 | TRBJ2-1 | TRBV25-1 | NA | CASSPSEGTSGNEQFF | TGTGCCAGCAGTCCCTCGGAAGGGACTAGCGGCAATGAGCAGTTCTTC
TRBD1 | TRBJ1-2 | TRBV20-1 | few | CSASPAGRGHNYGYTF | TGCAGTGCTAGCCCCGCAGGCAGGGGGCATAACTATGGCTACACCTTC
NA | TRBJ1-4 | TRBV12-3/TRBV12-4 | NA | CASSLGGQSNEKLFF | TGTGCCAGCAGTTTAGGCGGTCAGTCCAATGAAAAACTGTTTTTT
TRBD1 | TRBJ2-7 | TRBV6-1 | few | CASRSDRGGYEQYF | TGTGCCAGCAGATCAGACAGGGGTGGTTACGAGCAGTACTTC
NA | TRBJ1-2 | TRBV7-2 | many | CASSFEGYGYTF | TGTGCCAGCAGCTTTGAAGGCTATGGCTACACCTTC
NA | TRBJ1-1 | TRBV7-6 | few | CASSLEGYEAFF | TGTGCCAGCAGCTTAGAGGGGTATGAAGCTTTCTTT
TRBD1 | TRBJ2-3 | TRBV6-2/TRBV6-3 | NA | CASSPRQGHPAQYF | TGTGCCAGCAGTCCCCGACAGGGCCACCCGGCGCAGTATTTT
TRBD2 | TRBJ2-3 | TRBV9 | NA | CASSVTSGLGTDTQYF | TGTGCCAGCAGCGTGACTAGCGGACTCGGAACAGATACGCAGTATTTT
TRBD1 | TRBJ1-2 | TRBV10-3 | few | CAISVWGTGVFYGYTF | TGTGCCATCAGTGTTTGGGGGACAGGGGTTTTCTATGGCTACACCTTC
NA | TRBJ2-5 | TRBV10-3 | NA | CATGVTGYQETQYF | TGTGCCACCGGAGTAACGGGGTACCAAGAGACCCAGTACTTC
NA | TRBJ2-5 | TRBV12-5 | NA | CASGLSGAQQYF | TGTGCTAGTGGCCTGTCGGGGGCTCAGCAGTACTTC
TRBD2 | TRBJ2-5 | TRBV7-7 | few | CASSLAGSPETQYF | TGTGCTAGCAGCTTAGCGGGGTCCCCAGAGACCCAGTACTTC
TRBD2 | TRBJ2-7 | TRBV4-3 | many | CASSQGLAGTYEQYF | TGTGCCAGCAGCCAAGGCCTAGCGGGAACCTACGAGCAGTACTTC
TRBD1 | TRBJ1-6 | TRBV6-6 | NA | CASSYSETGNSPLHF | TGTGCCAGCAGTTACTCGGAGACAGGGAATTCACCCCTCCACTTT
TRBD2 | TRBJ2-1 | TRBV29-1 | NA | CSVWIAGGSYNEQFF | TGCAGCGTCTGGATAGCGGGAGGGTCCTACAATGAGCAGTTCTTC
NA | TRBJ2-7 | TRBV9 | NA | CASSKRGYEQYF | TGTGCCAGCAGCAAACGGGGCTACGAGCAGTACTTC
NA | TRBJ1-4 | TRBV3-1 | few | CASSLSRKWEKLFF | TGTGCCAGCAGCCTCTCGCGAAAGTGGGAAAAACTGTTTTTT
NA | TRBJ1-2 | TRBV20-1 | few | CSARDPGYGYTF | TGCAGTGCTAGAGATCCGGGTTATGGCTACACCTTC
NA | TRBJ1-2 | TRBV14 | NA | CASSQTESYGYTF | TGTGCCAGCAGCCAGACGGAGAGTTATGGCTACACCTTC
TRBD1 | TRBJ2-7 | TRBV20-1 | NA | CSARGDRDEQYF | TGCAGTGCTAGAGGGGACAGGGACGAGCAGTACTTC
TRBD1 | TRBJ2-3 | TRBV6-5 | NA | CASSYGTGVDTQYF | TGTGCCAGCAGTTACGGGACAGGGGTAGATACGCAGTATTTT
NA | TRBJ2-2 | TRBV6-7 | NA | CASSYSAPGRSITGELFF | TGTGCCAGCAGTTACTCCGCTCCGGGACGCTCCATCACCGGGGAGCTGTTTTTT
NA | TRBJ2-3 | TRBV6-5 | many | CASSSPGGLRTDTQYF | TGTGCCAGCAGCTCCCCCGGTGGACTCCGCACAGATACGCAGTATTTT
NA | TRBJ2-5 | TRBV7-2 | NA | CASSVSPETQYF | TGTGCCAGCAGCGTTAGCCCCGAGACCCAGTACTTC
TRBD1 | TRBJ2-7 | TRBV29-1 | few | CSATTGARFYEQYF | TGCAGCGCTACAACAGGGGCCCGTTTCTACGAGCAGTACTTC
NA | TRBJ2-7 | TRBV7-6 | NA | CASSLDLLGDYEQYF | TGTGCCAGCAGCTTAGATCTCTTAGGGGACTACGAGCAGTACTTC
NA | TRBJ1-4 | TRBV4-3 | few | CASSQAGVPNEKLFF | TGCGCCAGCAGCCAAGCAGGGGTCCCTAATGAAAAACTGTTTTTT
NA | TRBJ2-1 | TRBV7-9 | many | CASSLGPEQFF | TGCGCCAGCAGCCTCGGCCCTGAGCAGTTCTTC
NA | TRBJ2-7 | TRBV20-1 | few | CSATSKLAYEQYF | TGCAGTGCTACATCCAAGTTGGCTTACGAGCAGTACTTC
TRBD1 | TRBJ1-1 | TRBV4-1 | NA | CACSQELGQGAKAFF | TGCGCCTGCAGCCAAGAACTCGGACAGGGAGCTAAAGCTTTCTTT
NA | TRBJ2-3 | TRBV12-3/TRBV12-4 | NA | CASRDGVGTDTQYF | TGTGCCAGCAGGGACGGGGTCGGGACAGATACGCAGTATTTT
TRBD2 | TRBJ2-1 | TRBV12-3/TRBV12-4 | NA | CASSLRGNPYNEQFF | TGTGCCAGCAGTCTGCGGGGGAATCCCTACAATGAGCAGTTCTTC
NA | TRBJ2-7 | TRBV29-1 | NA | CSVFGDHEQYF | TGCAGCGTTTTCGGGGACCACGAGCAGTACTTC
NA | TRBJ1-2 | TRBV20-1 | NA | CSASDGVSDGYTF | TGCAGTGCTAGTGACGGAGTCTCCGATGGCTACACCTTC
TRBD1 | TRBJ1-5 | TRBV27 | once | CASSFLEGADQPQHF | TGTGCCAGCAGTTTTCTGGAGGGGGCTGATCAGCCCCAGCATTTT
NA | TRBJ2-2 | TRBV28 | NA | CASSLSGRITSTGELFF | TGTGCCAGCAGTTTATCCGGCAGGATAACATCAACCGGGGAGCTGTTTTTT
NA | TRBJ2-5 | TRBV7-7 | NA | CASSARGKETQYF | TGTGCTAGCAGCGCCCGGGGGAAAGAGACCCAGTACTTC
NA | TRBJ2-7 | TRBV15 | NA | CATSREGLSSYEQYF | TGTGCCACCAGCAGAGAAGGGCTAAGCTCCTACGAGCAGTACTTC
NA | TRBJ2-3 | TRBV4-1 | NA | CASSQERTNGDTDTQYF | TGCGCCAGCAGCCAAGAGAGGACCAACGGTGACACAGATACGCAGTATTTT
TRBD2 | TRBJ2-3 | TRBV4-2 | few | CASSRLAGGSDTQYF | TGTGCCAGCAGCAGACTAGCGGGAGGGTCAGATACGCAGTATTTT
NA | TRBJ2-3 | TRBV6-1 | NA | CASRLDRTTDTQYF | TGTGCCAGCAGGTTGGACAGAACCACAGATACGCAGTATTTT
TRBD1 | TRBJ2-7 | TRBV6-2/TRBV6-3 | NA | CATYSRQGLYEQYF | TGTGCCACCTATTCCCGACAGGGCCTCTACGAGCAGTACTTC
NA | TRBJ2-3 | TRBV12-3/TRBV12-4 | NA | CASSSGLPGDTQYF | TGTGCCAGCAGCTCGGGACTCCCGGGAGATACGCAGTATTTT
NA | TRBJ1-4 | TRBV27 | once | CASSLYLGTVNEKLFF | TGTGCCAGCAGTCTCTATTTGGGGACTGTAAATGAAAAACTGTTTTTT
NA | TRBJ2-7 | TRBV3-1 | many | CASSQGRGQIYEQYF | TGTGCCAGCAGCCAAGGGCGAGGACAGATCTACGAGCAGTACTTC
TRBD2 | TRBJ2-1 | TRBV7-2 | NA | CASSPPRRLAGHNEQFF | TGTGCCAGCAGCCCCCCCCGTCGACTAGCGGGCCACAATGAGCAGTTCTTC
TRBD2 | TRBJ2-7 | TRBV7-2 | NA | CASSPSGGQTYEQYF | TGTGCCAGCAGCCCGAGCGGGGGACAAACCTACGAGCAGTACTTC
TRBD1 | TRBJ2-7 | TRBV5-4 | NA | CASSGNRGLDEQYF | TGTGCCAGCAGCGGGAACAGGGGGCTTGACGAGCAGTACTTC
NA | TRBJ2-3 | TRBV13 | once | CASSPRWDAQYF | TGTGCCAGCAGCCCGCGGTGGGATGCGCAGTATTTT
NA | TRBJ1-2 | TRBV12-3/TRBV12-4 | NA | CASNLGRGSYGYTF | TGTGCCAGCAACTTGGGGCGGGGATCCTATGGCTACACCTTC
TRBD1 | TRBJ2-5 | TRBV4-3 | NA | CASSQDTGTGAPETQYF | TGCGCCAGCAGCCAAGATACCGGGACAGGGGCTCCCGAGACCCAGTACTTC
NA | TRBJ2-1 | TRBV11-2 | NA | CASLISGEDEQFF | TGTGCCAGTCTTATATCAGGTGAGGATGAGCAGTTCTTC
NA | TRBJ2-1 | TRBV29-1 | many | CSVSGGEQFF | TGCAGCGTTAGTGGCGGTGAGCAGTTCTTC
TRBD1 | TRBJ1-1 | TRBV28 | NA | CASGGTGRTEAFF | TGTGCCAGCGGGGGGACAGGCAGGACTGAAGCTTTCTTT
NA | TRBJ2-1 | TRBV4-3 | many | CASSQDSKEQFF | TGCGCCAGCAGCCAAGACTCGAAGGAGCAGTTCTTC
TRBD1 | TRBJ2-3 | TRBV7-9 | NA | CASSQAGTGFSTDTQYF | TGTGCCAGCAGCCAAGCAGGGACAGGTTTTAGCACAGATACGCAGTATTTT
NA | TRBJ2-4 | TRBV7-8 | few | CASSFARGLILAKNIQYF | TGTGCCAGCAGCTTTGCCCGGGGCCTAATCCTAGCCAAAAACATTCAGTACTTC